These 21 T cell receptor beta chains were all obtained from the same sample, sequenced in a study of blood T cell repertoires in COVID-19. This table comes from immunoSEQ multiplex PCR, and its TCRdb copy is limited to in-frame clones, with some not included. The repertoire holds some 52,000 clones, approximately 84% seen once, with approximately 15% in the top ten. Sequencing was performed on peripheral blood. The receptors here all came from a human donor with active COVID-19. The donor label of this sample is uncertain.

The genes are TRBV18 and TRBJ2-3; D call uncertain. The CDR3 contains 14 residues. Deletions cut 1 base from V and 7 bases from J, with 12 bases between. The germline CDR1 and CDR2 sequences are KGHSH and LQKENI. CDR3 nucleotide sequence: TGTGCCAGCTCACCACAGAATAGCTTTAATACGCAGTATTTT. Its protein is CASSPQNSFNTQYF.

The CDR3 sequence: CASSLDQGETQYF. In nucleotides, the CDR3 is TGTGCCAGCAGCTTAGATCAGGGGGAGACCCAGTACTTC. V is TRBV13 and J is TRBJ2-5, with a possible D match to TRBD1 (6 bases). This CDR3 comprises 13 residues. V dropped 1 base and J dropped 5 bases, with 8 bases sitting between them. Germline CDR1 PRHDT, CDR2 FYEKMQ (reference sequence).

The chain links TRBV7-6 to TRBJ2-3; 8 bases fit TRBD1. The ends lost 6 bases at V and 5 bases at J; junction bases unmatched: 7. Germline V gene lookup returns CDR1 SGHVS and CDR2 FNYEAQ. This CDR3 contains 14 residues. The DNA of the CDR3 is TGTGCCAGCAGTCTTGGACAGGGCGGAGATACGCAGTATTTT. It specifies CASSLGQGGDTQYF.

The rearrangement links TRBV5-5 to TRBJ2-5; 11 positions match TRBD2. The CDR3 is 19 amino acids. Germline V gene lookup returns CDR1 SGHKS and CDR2 YYEKEE (reference sequence). Losses at the gene ends were 1 base for V and 4 bases for J; bases not matched to a gene: 15. The chain's CDR3 is CASSLYSLAGGPLSETQYF. The CDR3, as DNA: TGTGCCAGCAGCTTGTATAGTTTAGCGGGGGGGCCTCTTTCAGAGACCCAGTACTTC.

The V gene is TRBV10-3, the J gene TRBJ1-1, with a weak D call TRBD1 (6 bases). CDR3 length: 14 amino acids. CDR1 ENHRY and CDR2 SYGVKD come from the germline V gene. The V end lost 1 base, the J end lost 5 bases, and 11 bases lay between the germline ends. The CDR3 nucleotides read TGTGCCATCAGTGAGTGGGGGCTTGGGACTGAAGCTTTCTTT. As protein: CAISEWGLGTEAFF.

The J gene is TRBJ1-1, the V gene TRBV21-1; TRBD1, the D gene given by the table, was not confirmed from the DNA. TRBV21-1 is deemed a pseudogene. The CDR3 is made up of 17 amino acids. The CDR3 DNA is TGTGCCAGCAGCAAATGTAGCCGGACAGGAATGAACACTGAAGCTTTCTTT. Translating gives CASSKCSRTGMNTEAFF.

The chain joins TRBV5-6 to TRBJ2-7; 7 nucleotides align to TRBD1. The CDR3 extends over 12 amino acids. Germline CDR1 SGHDT, CDR2 YYEEEE. With V trimmed by 0 bases and J by 6 bases, 0 bases remained unmatched. As DNA, the CDR3 is TGTGCCAGCAGCTTGGGGGACAGCGAGCAGTACTTC. This sequence encodes CASSLGDSEQYF.

This chain links TRBV7-8 with TRBJ2-5; TRBD2 is a possible D gene (5 bases). Germline V lookup: CDR1 SGHVS, CDR2 FQNEAQ. CDR3 length: 14 residues. The ends were cut back, 2 bases at V and 5 bases at J, with 12 bases in the middle. In nucleotides, the CDR3 is TGTGCCAGCAGCTTACCTCTAGCTCTGGAGACCCAGTACTTC. Amino acids: CASSLPLALETQYF.

The chain joins TRBV4-2 to TRBJ1-2, with a possible D match to TRBD1 (6 bases). Germline CDR1 and CDR2: LGHNA and YNFKEQ. CDR3 length equals 20 residues. The germline V and J ends were trimmed by 0 bases and 0 bases, with 23 bases remaining between them. CDR3 protein: CASSQEGHGRVRGANYGYTF. The CDR3 region has the DNA TGTGCCAGCAGCCAAGAGGGACACGGGAGGGTTCGTGGGGCTAACTATGGCTACACCTTC.

The V gene is TRBV7-2, the J gene TRBJ2-3, with 10 bases lining up with TRBD2. J lost 3 bases, V lost 4 bases, and 4 bases had no gene match. The CDR3 length is 15 residues. Germline assignment: CDR1 SGHTA and CDR2 FQGNSA. The CDR3 region is CASSSQGLATDTQYF. The CDR3 coding sequence is TGTGCCAGCAGCTCCCAGGGACTAGCGACAGATACGCAGTATTTT.

As to this clone: Given the absence of the conserved phenylalanine or tryptophan at the CDR3 end, a read error is likely. The DNA is left out, because the CDR3 cannot be placed on it with certainty; the CDR3 is given as TCRdb lists it. The V call is TRBV18, the J call TRBJ1-2. Germline V gene sequence: CDR1 KGHSH, CDR2 LQKENI. A total of 13 residues make up the CDR3, ends included. CDR3 sequence: CASSGEVYRGSQL.

This rearrangement joins TRBV2 to TRBJ1-2; D is unresolved. Trimming took 3 bases from V and 5 from J, leaving 7 bases between them. From germline, CDR1 is SNHLY and CDR2 FYNNEI. The CDR3 length is 12 residues. CDR3 loop: CASSESGYGYTF. The CDR3 region has the DNA TGTGCCAGCAGTGAGTCGGGGTATGGCTACACCTTC.

The chain uses TRBV5-5 and TRBJ2-3; 11 bases fit TRBD2. The junction had 7 bases not matched to a gene; V was cut back by 4 bases and J by 6 bases. CDR3 length: 15 amino acids. Germline lookup yields CDR1 SGHKS and CDR2 YYEKEE (reference sequence). The CDR3 sequence is CASSKGASGGDTQYF. The CDR3, as DNA: TGTGCCAGCAGCAAAGGGGCTAGCGGGGGGGATACGCAGTATTTT.

The rearrangement joins TRBV7-9 to TRBJ1-2; no clear D. From germline, CDR1 is SEHNR and CDR2 FQNEAQ (reference sequence). Trimming left V 2 bases short and J 6 bases short, with 13 bases between. This CDR3 comprises 14 residues. The CDR3 bases are TGTGCCAGCAGCTTAATCCCGACTCGTGATGGCTACACCTTC. Amino acids: CASSLIPTRDGYTF.

V is TRBV4-3 and J is TRBJ1-3, with a possible D match to TRBD1 (5 bases). Germline V CDR1 and CDR2: LGHNA, YSLEER. V was cut by 0 bases and J by 4 bases, with 13 bases left in between. This CDR3 spans 16 amino acids. CDR3 residues: CASSQEWRGSGNTIYF. The DNA of the CDR3 is TGCGCCAGCAGCCAAGAGTGGAGGGGAAGCGGAAACACCATATATTTT.

The chain employs TRBV6-2 or TRBV6-3 and TRBJ2-7, with a tentative D call TRBD2 (6 bases). The CDR3 runs to 15 residues. Per germline, CDR1 MNHEY and CDR2 SVGEGT. V was shortened by 7 bases and J by 0 bases, with 16 bases between the two germline ends. CDR3: CASTPGGTSSYEQYF. The CDR3 DNA reads as TGTGCCAGCACCCCCGGGGGAACCAGCTCCTACGAGCAGTACTTC.

The chain combines TRBV6-2 or TRBV6-3 with TRBJ1-2; 9 positions match TRBD1. Germline lookup yields CDR1 MNHEY and CDR2 SVGEGT. J gave up 8 bases and V 5 bases, and 9 bases lay outside the gene matches. This CDR3 spans 14 amino acids. The CDR3 loop reads CASSGDRERGGYTF. The CDR3 DNA follows: TGTGCCAGCAGTGGGGACAGGGAACGAGGAGGCTACACCTTC.

The chain combines TRBV7-2 with TRBJ2-1; 9 nucleotides agree with TRBD1. J lost 6 bases, V lost 1 base, and 4 bases had no gene match. CDR1 and CDR2 from the germline V gene are SGHTA and FQGNSA. This CDR3 comprises 15 residues. CDR3: CASSLVGQGPNEQFF. CDR3 DNA: TGTGCCAGCAGCTTAGTGGGACAGGGACCCAATGAGCAGTTCTTC.

The CDR3 here is CASSGTGTYEQYF. CDR3 in DNA: TGTGCCAGCAGCGGTACAGGGACCTACGAGCAGTACTTC. The V gene is TRBV6-2 or TRBV6-3, the J gene TRBJ2-7, with D perhaps matching TRBD1 (6 bases). This CDR3 has 13 residues. The V and J ends lost 6 bases and 2 bases respectively, with 11 bases between them. Germline CDR1 MNHEY, CDR2 SVGEGT.

The gene calls are TRBV6-5 and TRBJ2-2, with D perhaps TRBD1 (5 bases). Germline CDR1 and CDR2: MNHEY and SVGAGI. CDR3 length: 14 residues. V lost 2 bases and J lost 6, with 10 bases in between. The CDR3 region has the DNA TGTGCCAGCAGTTACGCCGGACAAGCCGGGGAGCTGTTTTTT. This translates into CASSYAGQAGELFF.

This clone is medium-sized within its sample. The chain recombines TRBV19 with TRBJ1-5; 8 nucleotides line up with TRBD1. The CDR3 extends over 14 amino acids. From germline, CDR1 is LNHDA and CDR2 SQIVND (reference sequence). J was trimmed by 4 bases and V by 4 bases; bases with no gene match: 3. CDR3 coding DNA: TGTGCCAGTAGTAACCAGGGGGCGAATCAGCCCCAGCATTTT. It specifies CASSNQGANQPQHF.